This T cell receptor (beta chain) stems from a study of cytotoxic CD8 clonotypes in ibrutinib-treated CLL. The repertoire was sequenced with immunoSEQ multiplex PCR; TCRdb's copy has only in-frame clones and lacks some. The sample yields 50,000 to 70,000 clones, roughly 54% seen once. This CDR3 contains 13 residues. Trimming took off 8 bases at V and 2 bases at J, with 10 bases between the two ends. Germline V CDR1 and CDR2: SNHLY, FYNNEI. This clone turned up a few times. The target antigen is unknown. Study observations and caveats: Public clonotypes occurred uncommonly; on treatment, they contracted or remained stable.

The TCR originated in a human donor with chronic lymphocytic leukemia. The chain couples TRBV2 to TRBJ1-3, with D uncertain. This specimen consisted of PBMCs, obtained at disease progression, from a patient treated with ibrutinib. The CDR3 sequence is CASLAIAGNTIYF. CDR3 coding DNA: TGTGCCAGCCTGGCTATAGCTGGAAACACCATATATTTT.